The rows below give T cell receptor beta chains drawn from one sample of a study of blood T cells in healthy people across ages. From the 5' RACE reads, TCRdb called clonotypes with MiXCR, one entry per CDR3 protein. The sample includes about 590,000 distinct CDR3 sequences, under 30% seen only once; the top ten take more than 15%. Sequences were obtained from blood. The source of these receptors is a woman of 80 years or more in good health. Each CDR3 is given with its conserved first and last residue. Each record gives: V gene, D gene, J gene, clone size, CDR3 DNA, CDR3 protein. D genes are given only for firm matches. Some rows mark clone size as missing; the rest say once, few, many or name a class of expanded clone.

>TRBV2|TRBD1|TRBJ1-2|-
TGTGCCAGCAGGGCAGGGACAGGGAGAAATGGCTACACCTTC
CASRAGTGRNGYTF
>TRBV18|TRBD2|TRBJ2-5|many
TGTGCCAGCAGCCCCGTTCGGGGGGGCCGGGAGACCCAGTACTTC
CASSPVRGGRETQYF
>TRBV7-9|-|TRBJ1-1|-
TGTGCCAGCAGCTTAAGTCTTGGGCAGGGAATTTTCTTT
CASSLSLGQGIFF
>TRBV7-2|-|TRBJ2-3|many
TGTGCCAGCCGGCCAATAGGACTTCGCACAGATACGCAGTATTTT
CASRPIGLRTDTQYF
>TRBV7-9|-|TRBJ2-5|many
TGTGCCAGCAGCTTAGGTGTGGGAAACCAAGAGACCCAGTACTTC
CASSLGVGNQETQYF
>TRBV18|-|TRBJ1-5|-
TGTGCCAGCTCACCGTTGGGGAGGGTAGATCAGCCCCAGCATTTT
CASSPLGRVDQPQHF
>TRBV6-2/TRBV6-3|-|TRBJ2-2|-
TGTGCCAGCAGTCGGGAAACCCCGGGCACCGGGGAGCTGTTTTTT
CASSRETPGTGELFF
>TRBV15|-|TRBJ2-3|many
TGTGCCACCAGCAGAGATCGGGACTTACCCGCCATGGGGTATTTT
CATSRDRDLPAMGYF
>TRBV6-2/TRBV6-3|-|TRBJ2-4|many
TGTGCCAGCAGTTACCCCCGCGGCAAGCTAGCCAAAAACATTCAGTACTTC
CASSYPRGKLAKNIQYF
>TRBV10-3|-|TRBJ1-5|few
TGTGCCACGGCCCTAACCAGCCCTACCGATCAGCCCCAGCATTTT
CATALTSPTDQPQHF
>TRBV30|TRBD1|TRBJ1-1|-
TGTGCCTGGGGGGGACAGGCATACACTGTAGCTTTCTTT
CAWGGQAYTVAFF
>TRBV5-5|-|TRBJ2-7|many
TGTGCCAGCAGCAGGACAGAACGCTACGAGCAGTACTTC
CASSRTERYEQYF
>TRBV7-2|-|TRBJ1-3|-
TGTGCCAGCAGCCCGGACACGGACGAGGGGTATGGCTACACCATATATTTT
CASSPDTDEGYGYTIYF
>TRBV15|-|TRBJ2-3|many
TGTGCCACCAGCAGAGCCTTAGACTACACAGATACGCAGTATTTT
CATSRALDYTDTQYF
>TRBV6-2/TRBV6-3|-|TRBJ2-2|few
TGTGCCAGCAGTACCGCACGGGGTTGCACCGGGGAGCTGTTTTTT
CASSTARGCTGELFF
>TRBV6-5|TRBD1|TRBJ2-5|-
TGTGCCAGCAAGAGCAGGGGGCTGGGGGAGACCCAGTACTTC
CASKSRGLGETQYF
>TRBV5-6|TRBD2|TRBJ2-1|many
TGTGCCAGCAGCTTGGATCGCGGGGGGGCCTACAATGAGCAGTTCTTC
CASSLDRGGAYNEQFF
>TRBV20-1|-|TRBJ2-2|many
TGCAGTGCCAGGATAGCGGCCGGGGAGCTGTTTTTT
CSARIAAGELFF
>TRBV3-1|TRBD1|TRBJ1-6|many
TGTGCCAGCACCCGGACAGGGACGGAATCACCCCTCCACTTT
CASTRTGTESPLHF
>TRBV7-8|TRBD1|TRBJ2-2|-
TGTGCCGGCGTAAAAGGGGGCACGAACACCGGGGAGCTGTTTTTT
CAGVKGGTNTGELFF
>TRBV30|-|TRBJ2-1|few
TGTGCCTGGAGTGGTAAGGGGCAGGGAATCCGCTCCGATGAGCAGTTCTTC
CAWSGKGQGIRSDEQFF
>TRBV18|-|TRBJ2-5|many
TGTGCCAGCTCACCAGGCGCAAGGGGGGAGACCCAGTACTTC
CASSPGARGETQYF
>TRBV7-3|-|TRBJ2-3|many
TGTGCCAGCAGCCCCCGAGATACGCAGTATTTT
CASSPRDTQYF
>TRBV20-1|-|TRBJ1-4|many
TGCAGTGCTAGATCAGGACTGCCCAATGAAAAACTGTTTTTT
CSARSGLPNEKLFF
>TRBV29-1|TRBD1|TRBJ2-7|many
TGCAGCGTGGGACAGGGGCAGGGCGAGCAGTACTTC
CSVGQGQGEQYF
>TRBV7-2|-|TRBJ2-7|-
TGTGCCAGCAGCTTAATTCGAGTGGGACAACCCGGCGACGAGCAGTACTTC
CASSLIRVGQPGDEQYF
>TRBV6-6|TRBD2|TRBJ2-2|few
TGTGCCAGCAGTTACATAGCGGGGGCGACCGGGGAGCTGTTTTTT
CASSYIAGATGELFF
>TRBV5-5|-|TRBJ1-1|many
TGTGCCAGCAGCCCCGGCAGGGTTTGGACTGAAGCTTTCTTT
CASSPGRVWTEAFF
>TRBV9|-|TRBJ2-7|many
TGTGCCAGCAGCGTAGTGTCAGGGTCGGACGAGCAGTACTTC
CASSVVSGSDEQYF
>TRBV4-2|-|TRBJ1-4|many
TGTGCCAGCAGCAGGGACGTAAATGAAAAACTGTTTTTT
CASSRDVNEKLFF
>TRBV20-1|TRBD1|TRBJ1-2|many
TGCAGTGCTAAAGGACAGGCCGGTTTTCGGGGATATGGCTACACCTTC
CSAKGQAGFRGYGYTF
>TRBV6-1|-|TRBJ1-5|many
TGTGCCAGCGTCAGGGAGGGATATCAGCCCCAGCATTTT
CASVREGYQPQHF
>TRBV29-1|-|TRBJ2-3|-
TGCAGCGTTGAAAAGGCCAATACGCAGTATTTT
CSVEKANTQYF
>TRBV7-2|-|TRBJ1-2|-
TGTGCCAGCAGCTTTAGGGGGGGGCAGGGTGCCTATGGCTACACCTTC
CASSFRGGQGAYGYTF
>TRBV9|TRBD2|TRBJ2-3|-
TGTGCCAGCAGCGTAGCCCATAGCGGGGGGGTATCGGATACGCAGTATTTT
CASSVAHSGGVSDTQYF
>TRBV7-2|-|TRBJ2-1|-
TGTGCCAGCAGCTTATGGGAATCCAGACACAATGAGCAGTTCTTC
CASSLWESRHNEQFF
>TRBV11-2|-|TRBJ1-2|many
TGTGCCAGCAGCCCTGACAGTCCAGCTAACTATGGCTACACCTTC
CASSPDSPANYGYTF
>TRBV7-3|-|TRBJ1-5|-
TGTACCAGCAGCTCGGGACACCAAGCGATAAAAAGCAATCAGCCCCAGCATTTT
CTSSSGHQAIKSNQPQHF
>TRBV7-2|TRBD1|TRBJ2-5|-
TGTGCCAGCAGCTTATCCGTCGGGACAGGGGTAGAGACCCAGTACTTC
CASSLSVGTGVETQYF
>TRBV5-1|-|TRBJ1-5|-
TGCGCCAGCAGCATCGATCCAGGGGGCAATCAGCCCCAGCATTTT
CASSIDPGGNQPQHF
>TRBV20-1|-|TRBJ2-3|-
TGCAGTGCTGGCACTAGAGATACGCAGTATTTT
CSAGTRDTQYF
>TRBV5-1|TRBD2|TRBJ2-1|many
TGCGCCAGCAGCTTGGCTTTTTCAGCGGGGGGGCTCAACAATGAGCAGTTCTTC
CASSLAFSAGGLNNEQFF
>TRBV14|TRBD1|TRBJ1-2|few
TGTGCCAGCAGTCCATTCGACAGGGCTAACTATGGCTACACCTTC
CASSPFDRANYGYTF
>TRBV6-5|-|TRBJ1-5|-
TGTGCCAGCAGCCCCCAGGGTATAGGCAATCAGCCCCAGCATTTT
CASSPQGIGNQPQHF
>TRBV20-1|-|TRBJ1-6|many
TGCAGTGCTCAAGGACCCCGGTATTCACCCCTCCACTTT
CSAQGPRYSPLHF
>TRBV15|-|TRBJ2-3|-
TGTGCCACCAGCAGAGATCCGGGGGGCCCAGATACGCAGTATTTT
CATSRDPGGPDTQYF
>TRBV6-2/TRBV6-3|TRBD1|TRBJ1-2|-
TGTGCCAGCAGCCCGGCAGGGACAGGGCCCACTAACTGTGGCTACACCTTC
CASSPAGTGPTNCGYTF
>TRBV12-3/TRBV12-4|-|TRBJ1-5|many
TGTGCCAGCAGTTTTTCAGGACAGCCCCAGCATTTT
CASSFSGQPQHF
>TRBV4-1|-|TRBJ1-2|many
TGCGCCAGCAGCCAAGACGTGCCTCTACTCCAGACTAACTATGGCTACACCTTC
CASSQDVPLLQTNYGYTF
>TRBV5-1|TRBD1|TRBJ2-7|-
TGCGCCAGCAGTAAGACAGGGGCCACTCCTCGGGACGAGCAGTACTTC
CASSKTGATPRDEQYF
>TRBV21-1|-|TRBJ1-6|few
TGTGCCAGCAGCTCCCCCGCAGCGGGGCGCGAACGGGATTCACCCCTCCACTTT
CASSSPAAGRERDSPLHF
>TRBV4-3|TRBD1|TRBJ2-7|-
TGCGTCAGCAGCCCCCGACAGGGTATCGACGAGCAGTACTTC
CVSSPRQGIDEQYF
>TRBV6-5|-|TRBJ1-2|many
TGTGCCAGCAAACCGGGTGGATCTAACTATGGCTACACCTTC
CASKPGGSNYGYTF
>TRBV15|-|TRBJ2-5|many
TGTGCCACCAGCAGAGATAAGACCCAGTACTTC
CATSRDKTQYF